The rows below give T cell receptor beta chains drawn from one sample of a study of vaccination effects on CD4 cells after COVID-19. TCRdb's table, derived via immunoSEQ multiplex PCR, lists solely in-frame clones and lacks some. Here the sample spans tens of thousands of clones, roughly 76% being singletons. Their cognate antigens are unknown. Sequencing was performed on CD4+ T cells from PBMCs cultured with SARS-CoV-2 spike peptides, taken before COVID-19 vaccination. The receptors here all came from a human donor who received a COVID-19 vaccine. The CDR3 runs from the conserved cysteine through the conserved F or W. D genes are given only for firm matches. Some rows have no size entry. The others give once, few or many, or a class for an expanded clone.

CASRTVTGGNEQFF	TGTGCCAGCAGGACGGTCACAGGGGGCAATGAGCAGTTCTTC	TRBD1	TRBV6-5	TRBJ2-1	NA
CATSPPGSGGVTNTGELFF	TGTGCCACCAGTCCCCCCGGTAGCGGGGGCGTAACGAACACCGGGGAGCTGTTTTTT	TRBD2	TRBV24-1	TRBJ2-2	NA
CASSPTDWGFPSGANVLTF	TGTGCCAGCAGCCCTACGGACTGGGGCTTTCCCTCTGGGGCCAACGTCCTGACTTTC	NA	TRBV3-1/TRBV3-2	TRBJ2-6	NA
CASSTQDRVSYEQYF	TGTGCCAGCAGCACCCAAGACAGGGTTTCCTACGAGCAGTACTTC	TRBD1	TRBV11-3	TRBJ2-7	NA
CASSVNPSNTIYF	TGTGCCAGCAGCGTGAACCCATCGAACACCATATATTTT	NA	TRBV9	TRBJ1-3	NA
CAWSVQSWYNEKLFF	TGTGCCTGGAGTGTTCAGTCGTGGTACAATGAAAAACTGTTTTTT	NA	TRBV30	TRBJ1-4	NA
CASSLSGGAFVGTDTQYF	TGTGCCAGCAGCCTGAGCGGGGGGGCCTTCGTGGGCACAGATACGCAGTATTTT	TRBD2	TRBV7-2	TRBJ2-3	few
CATRGGTAYEQYF	TGTGCCACCAGGGGGGGGACCGCCTACGAGCAGTACTTC	NA	TRBV19	TRBJ2-7	NA
CASSDRGQGNQPQHF	TGTGCCAGTAGTGACAGGGGGCAGGGCAATCAGCCCCAGCATTTT	TRBD1	TRBV19	TRBJ1-5	few
CASRQDGTGDSYEQYF	TGTGCCAGTAGACAAGATGGGACAGGGGACTCCTACGAGCAGTACTTC	TRBD1	TRBV19	TRBJ2-7	NA
CASVGDSYEQYF	TGTGCCAGTGTCGGGGACTCCTACGAGCAGTACTTC	NA	TRBV6-5	TRBJ2-7	NA
CASSQGPYRNTEAFF	TGTGCCAGCAGCCAAGGACCTTATAGGAACACTGAAGCTTTCTTT	NA	TRBV6-5	TRBJ1-1	NA
CASSSVGGGDTEAFF	TGTGCCAGCAGTTCGGTGGGGGGAGGGGACACTGAAGCTTTCTTT	NA	TRBV6-5	TRBJ1-1	NA
CASSAWRGGAGTEAFF	TGTGCCAGTAGTGCATGGAGAGGGGGTGCAGGCACTGAAGCTTTCTTT	NA	TRBV19	TRBJ1-1	few
CASSLVAGTYEQYF	TGCGCCAGCAGCTTGGTAGCAGGCACCTACGAGCAGTACTTC	NA	TRBV5-1	TRBJ2-7	NA
CASSLGWGSYTF	TGTGCCAGCAGCTTAGGTTGGGGGAGCTACACCTTC	NA	TRBV7-9	TRBJ1-2	NA
CASSVPLAGSPSAKNIQYF	TGCGCCAGCAGTGTTCCTCTAGCGGGATCTCCTTCGGCCAAAAACATTCAGTACTTC	TRBD2	TRBV10-2	TRBJ2-4	NA
CASSLAYGSGYTF	TGTGCCAGCAGTTTAGCGTACGGGAGTGGCTACACCTTC	NA	TRBV12-3/TRBV12-4	TRBJ1-2	NA
CASIDRGSSYEQYF	TGTGCCAGCATAGACAGGGGTTCTTCGTACGAGCAGTACTTC	TRBD1	TRBV6-5	TRBJ2-7	NA
CASSEGEVYGGYTF	TGTGCCAGCAGCGAGGGGGAGGTTTACGGTGGCTACACCTTC	NA	TRBV2	TRBJ1-2	NA
CASSWGEGRSGNTIYF	TGTGCCAGCAGCTGGGGGGAAGGGAGGTCCGGAAACACCATATATTTT	NA	TRBV5-6	TRBJ1-3	NA
CASSLINWGAGTEAFF	TGCGCCAGCAGCTTAATTAATTGGGGGGCCGGCACTGAAGCTTTCTTT	NA	TRBV5-1	TRBJ1-1	NA
CAWSKAGAGYTEAFF	TGTGCCTGGAGTAAAGCGGGGGCAGGATATACTGAAGCTTTCTTT	NA	TRBV30	TRBJ1-1	few
CASTSDWTGVVGGYTF	TGTGCCAGTACCTCGGATTGGACAGGGGTTGTGGGCGGCTACACCTTC	TRBD1	TRBV19	TRBJ1-2	NA
CASSDRGQPQHF	TGTGCCAGCAGTGACAGGGGTCAGCCCCAGCATTTT	NA	TRBV25-1	TRBJ1-5	NA
CARHFLGSDSNQPQHF	TGTGCCAGGCACTTCTTAGGGTCGGATAGCAATCAGCCCCAGCATTTT	NA	TRBV21-1	TRBJ1-5	NA
CASSFSGGRGYTF	TGCGCCAGCAGCTTCTCAGGGGGTAGAGGCTACACCTTC	TRBD1	TRBV5-1	TRBJ1-2	few
CASSRGLEFGELFF	TGTGCCAGCAGCCGCGGACTGGAATTCGGGGAGCTGTTTTTT	NA	TRBV11-2	TRBJ2-2	NA
CALLYSPLHF	TGTGCCTTACTATATTCACCCCTCCACTTT	NA	TRBV30	TRBJ1-6	NA
CASSQQDLVSYNEQFF	TGCGCCAGCAGCCAACAGGACCTGGTCTCCTACAATGAGCAGTTCTTC	NA	TRBV4-1	TRBJ2-1	NA
CARSFTNLDRISSGANVLTF	TGTGCCAGAAGTTTTACTAATTTGGACCGTATAAGCTCTGGGGCCAACGTCCTGACTTTC	NA	TRBV5-3	TRBJ2-6	NA
CASSLVGINYGYTF	TGTGCCAGCAGCTTAGTGGGAATTAATTATGGCTACACCTTC	NA	TRBV11-2	TRBJ1-2	NA
CAISASDRFNQPQHF	TGTGCCATCAGTGCATCGGACAGATTCAATCAGCCCCAGCATTTT	NA	TRBV10-3	TRBJ1-5	NA
CASRNQETQYF	TGTGCCAGCAGAAACCAAGAGACCCAGTACTTC	NA	TRBV6-5	TRBJ2-5	few
CASSLIQDRGTDTQYF	TGCGCCAGCAGCCTGATCCAAGACAGGGGTACGGATACGCAGTATTTT	TRBD1	TRBV5-1	TRBJ2-3	NA